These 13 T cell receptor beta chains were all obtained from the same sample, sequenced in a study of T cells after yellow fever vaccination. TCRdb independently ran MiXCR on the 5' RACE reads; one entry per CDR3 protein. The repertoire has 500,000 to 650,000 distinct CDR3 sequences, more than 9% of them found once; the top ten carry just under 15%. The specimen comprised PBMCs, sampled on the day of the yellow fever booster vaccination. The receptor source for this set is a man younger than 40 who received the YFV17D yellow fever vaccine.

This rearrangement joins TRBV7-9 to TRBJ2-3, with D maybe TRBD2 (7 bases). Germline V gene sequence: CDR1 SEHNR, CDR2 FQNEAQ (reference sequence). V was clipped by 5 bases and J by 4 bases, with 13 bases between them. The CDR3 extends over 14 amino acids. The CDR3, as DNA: TGTGCCAGCAGCGCGCCGGGGGGCGCAGATACGCAGTATTTT. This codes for CASSAPGGADTQYF.

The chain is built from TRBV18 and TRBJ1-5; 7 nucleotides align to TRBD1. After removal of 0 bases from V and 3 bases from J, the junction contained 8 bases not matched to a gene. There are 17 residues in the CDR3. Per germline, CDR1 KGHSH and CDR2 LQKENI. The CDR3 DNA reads TGTGCCAGCTCACCACCACGAGGACAGGTGGACAATCAGCCCCAGCATTTT. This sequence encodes CASSPPRGQVDNQPQHF.

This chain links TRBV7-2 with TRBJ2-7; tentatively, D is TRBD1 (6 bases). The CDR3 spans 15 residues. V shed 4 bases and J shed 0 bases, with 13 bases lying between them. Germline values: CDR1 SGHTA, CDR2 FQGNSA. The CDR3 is CASSSDTGTSYEQYF. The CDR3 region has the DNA TGTGCCAGCAGCTCGGATACAGGGACCTCCTACGAGCAGTACTTC.

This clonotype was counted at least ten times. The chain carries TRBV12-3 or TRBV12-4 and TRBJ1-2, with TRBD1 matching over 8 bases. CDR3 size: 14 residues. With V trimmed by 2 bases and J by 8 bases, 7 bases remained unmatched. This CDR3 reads CASSLPAGGSGYTF. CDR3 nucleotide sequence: TGTGCCAGCAGTTTACCCGCAGGGGGCAGCGGCTACACCTTC.

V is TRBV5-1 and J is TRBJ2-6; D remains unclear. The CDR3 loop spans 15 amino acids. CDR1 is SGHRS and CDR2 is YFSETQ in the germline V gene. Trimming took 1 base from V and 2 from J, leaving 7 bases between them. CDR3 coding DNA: TGCGCCAGCAGCTTGAACGGAGCTGGGGCCAACGTCCTGACTTTC. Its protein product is CASSLNGAGANVLTF.

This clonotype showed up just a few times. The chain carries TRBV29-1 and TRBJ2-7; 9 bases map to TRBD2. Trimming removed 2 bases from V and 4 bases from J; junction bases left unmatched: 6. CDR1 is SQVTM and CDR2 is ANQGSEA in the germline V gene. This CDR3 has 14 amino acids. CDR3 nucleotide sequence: TGCAGCGTTGAACAGGGCGGGGGGGGTTACGAGCAGTACTTC. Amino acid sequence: CSVEQGGGGYEQYF.

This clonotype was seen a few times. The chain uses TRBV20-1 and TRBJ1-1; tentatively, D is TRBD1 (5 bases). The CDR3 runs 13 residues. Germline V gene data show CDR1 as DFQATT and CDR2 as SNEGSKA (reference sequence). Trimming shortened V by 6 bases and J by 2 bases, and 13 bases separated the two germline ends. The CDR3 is CSAVRGANTEAFF. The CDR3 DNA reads TGCAGTGCCGTAAGGGGCGCTAACACTGAAGCTTTCTTT.

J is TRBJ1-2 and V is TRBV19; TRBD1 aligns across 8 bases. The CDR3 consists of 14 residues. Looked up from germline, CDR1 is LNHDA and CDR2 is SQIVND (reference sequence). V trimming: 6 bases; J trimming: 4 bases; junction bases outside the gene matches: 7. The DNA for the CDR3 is TGTGCCAGTAGCCCCGGACAGGGAACCTATGGCTACACCTTC. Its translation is CASSPGQGTYGYTF. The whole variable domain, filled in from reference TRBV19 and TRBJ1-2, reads DGGITQSPKYLFRKEGQNVTLSCEQNLNHDAMYWYRQDPGQGLRLIYYSQIVNDFQKGDIAEGYSVSREKKESFPLTVTSAQKNPTAFYLCASSPGQGTYGYTFGSGTRLTVV.

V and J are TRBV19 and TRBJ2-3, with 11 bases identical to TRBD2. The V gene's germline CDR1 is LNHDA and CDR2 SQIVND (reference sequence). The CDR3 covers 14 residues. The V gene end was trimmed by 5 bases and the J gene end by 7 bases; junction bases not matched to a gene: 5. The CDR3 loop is CASSHSGREYTQYF. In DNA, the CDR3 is TGTGCCAGTAGTCATAGCGGGAGGGAGTATACGCAGTATTTT. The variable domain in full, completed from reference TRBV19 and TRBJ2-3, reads DGGITQSPKYLFRKEGQNVTLSCEQNLNHDAMYWYRQDPGQGLRLIYYSQIVNDFQKGDIAEGYSVSREKKESFPLTVTSAQKNPTAFYLCASSHSGREYTQYFGPGTRLTVL.

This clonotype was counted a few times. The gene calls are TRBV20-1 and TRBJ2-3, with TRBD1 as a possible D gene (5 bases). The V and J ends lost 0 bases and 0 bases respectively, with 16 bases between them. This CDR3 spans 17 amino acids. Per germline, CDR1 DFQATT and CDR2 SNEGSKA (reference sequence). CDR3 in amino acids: CSARDVTGSSSTDTQYF. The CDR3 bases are TGCAGTGCTAGAGATGTAACAGGATCATCTAGCACAGATACGCAGTATTTT.

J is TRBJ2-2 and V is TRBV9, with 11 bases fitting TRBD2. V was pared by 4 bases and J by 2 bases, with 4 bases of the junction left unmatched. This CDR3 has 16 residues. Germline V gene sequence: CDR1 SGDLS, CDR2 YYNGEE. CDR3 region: CASSPTSGGNTGELFF. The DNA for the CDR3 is TGTGCCAGCAGCCCCACTAGCGGGGGAAACACCGGGGAGCTGTTTTTT.

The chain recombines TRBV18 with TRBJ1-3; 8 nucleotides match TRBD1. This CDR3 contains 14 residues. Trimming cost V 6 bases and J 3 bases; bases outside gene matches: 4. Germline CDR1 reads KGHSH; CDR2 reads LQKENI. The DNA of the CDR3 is TGTGCCAGCTCCTCCGGGACAGGTGGAAACACCATATATTTT. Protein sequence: CASSSGTGGNTIYF. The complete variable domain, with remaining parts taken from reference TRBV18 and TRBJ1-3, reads NAGVMQNPRHLVRRRGQEARLRCSPMKGHSHVYWYRQLPEEGLKFMVYLQKENIIDESGMPKERFSAEFPKEGPSILRIQQVVRGDSAAYFCASSSGTGGNTIYFGEGSWLTVV.

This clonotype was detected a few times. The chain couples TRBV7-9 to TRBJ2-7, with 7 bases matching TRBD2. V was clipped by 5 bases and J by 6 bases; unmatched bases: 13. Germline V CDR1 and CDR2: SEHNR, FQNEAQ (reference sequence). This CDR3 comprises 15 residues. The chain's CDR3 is CASSPGLGSLPEQYF. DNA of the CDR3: TGTGCCAGCAGCCCCGGACTAGGCTCCCTTCCCGAGCAGTACTTC.